These 28 T cell receptor beta chains were sequenced from one sample in a study of a mutant IDH1 vaccine in newly diagnosed glioma. Repertoires were generated with immunoSEQ multiplex PCR, while TCRdb's copy carries only in-frame clones and drops some. The sample has roughly 76,000 clones, 65% to 90% seen once; the top ten hold approximately 2%. These receptors' targets are unknown. Time point meaning: week 23, last vaccination. Vaccine doses each comprised 300 ug of mutant IDH1 20-mer peptide, with topical imiquimod. The specimen comprised PBMCs, sampled from a glioma patient whose treatment included an IDH1 peptide vaccine. The receptors derive from a man aged 30 to 45 with glioma. Some clones in this sample may be carry-over from other donors' samples.

This chain connects TRBV9 to TRBJ2-1; 12 nucleotides agree with TRBD2. The CDR3 is 18 amino acids. CDR1 SGDLS and CDR2 YYNGEE come from the germline V gene. V lost 2 bases to trimming and J lost 4 bases; unmatched junction nucleotides: 10. The DNA for the CDR3 is TGTGCCAGCAGCGTTTCTCTAGCGGGAGGGGGCCAATACAATGAGCAGTTCTTC. As protein: CASSVSLAGGGQYNEQFF.

This clone occurred a few times. This CDR3 reads CASSEGLAGTGELFF. CDR3 nucleotide sequence: TGTGCCAGCAGTGAAGGGCTAGCGGGTACCGGGGAGCTGTTTTTT. V usage is TRBV2 and J usage is TRBJ2-2; 8 bases match TRBD2. The CDR3 totals 15 residues. Looked up from germline, CDR1 is SNHLY and CDR2 is FYNNEI. V trimming: 1 base; J trimming: 5 bases; junction bases outside the gene matches: 3.

The gene calls are TRBV13 and TRBJ1-3, with 8 bases identical to TRBD1. J lost 0 bases, V lost 5 bases, and 3 bases had no gene match. CDR3 length: 15 amino acids. Per the germline V gene, CDR1 is PRHDT and CDR2 is FYEKMQ (reference sequence). The CDR3 loop reads CASSEGTGSGNTIYF. The CDR3 DNA sequence: TGTGCCAGCAGCGAAGGGACAGGCTCTGGAAACACCATATATTTT.

The chain is built from TRBV27 and TRBJ2-7; no reliable D call. The CDR3 sequence is 13 residues long. Germline V gene sequence: CDR1 MNHEY, CDR2 SMNVEV (reference sequence). V was clipped by 2 bases and J by 1 base, with 6 bases between them. CDR3 in amino acids: CASSLGNSYEQYF. The CDR3 bases are TGTGCCAGCAGTTTAGGCAATTCCTACGAGCAGTACTTC.

This clone has more than one count but fewer than ten. V gene TRBV12-5 combines with J gene TRBJ2-7; no reliable D call. Trimming removed 6 bases from V and 3 bases from J, with 21 bases in between. CDR3 length equals 16 residues. CDR1 and CDR2 (germline): LGHNT, FRNRAP. CDR3: CASGLQMRPHFYEQYF. As DNA, the CDR3 is TGTGCTAGTGGCCTCCAAATGCGACCCCACTTCTACGAGCAGTACTTC.

J is TRBJ1-4 and V is TRBV5-1, with D hard to call. The germline V gene encodes CDR1 SGHRS and CDR2 YFSETQ. The CDR3 loop spans 13 amino acids. V lost 4 bases and J lost 5, with 9 bases in between. CDR3 DNA sequence: TGCGCCAGCAGCAGGGAGCGAAATGAAAAACTGTTTTTT. This encodes CASSRERNEKLFF.

The chain recombines TRBV7-9 with TRBJ2-7; 11 bases are a match to TRBD1. The junction had 3 bases not matched to a gene; V was cut back by 3 bases and J by 2 bases. The length of the CDR3 is 15 residues. Germline CDR1 SEHNR, CDR2 FQNEAQ (reference sequence). CDR3 amino acids: CASSLGQGVAYEQYF. Here the CDR3 DNA reads TGTGCCAGCAGCTTGGGACAGGGGGTTGCCTACGAGCAGTACTTC. The variable domain in full, with the rest retrieved from reference TRBV7-9 and TRBJ2-7, is DTGVSQNPRHKITKRGQNVTFRCDPISEHNRLYWYRQTLGQGPEFLTYFQNEAQLEKSRLLSDRFSAERPKGSFSTLEIQRTEQGDSAMYLCASSLGQGVAYEQYFGPGTRLTVT.

The gene calls are TRBV19 and TRBJ1-3; 8 bases match TRBD1. Losses at the gene ends were 7 bases for V and 2 bases for J; bases not matched to a gene: 4. The CDR3 extends over 14 amino acids. Germline CDR1 and CDR2: LNHDA and SQIVND (reference sequence). CDR3 sequence: CASTWTGPGNTIYF. The DNA of the CDR3 is TGTGCCAGTACCTGGACAGGGCCTGGAAACACCATATATTTT.

The CDR3 bases are TGTGCCAGCAGTCGGGGCGCAGATACGCAGTATTTT. Amino acids: CASSRGADTQYF. This chain joins TRBV27 and TRBJ2-3; D is tentatively TRBD1 or TRBD2 (5 bases each). Trimming took 5 bases from V and 4 from J, leaving 7 bases between them. The germline V gene encodes CDR1 MNHEY and CDR2 SMNVEV (reference sequence). The CDR3 consists of 12 residues.

With regard to this clone: One end of the junction is discordant with germline, which a read error may explain. This CDR3 is also generated by other DNA sequences in the sample. This CDR3 reads CASTEVAGGVTGELFF. DNA for the CDR3: TGTGCCAGCACTGAAGTAGCGGGAGGGGTCACCGGGGAGCTGTTTTTT. The chain couples TRBV6-1 to TRBJ2-2; 11 bases are a match to TRBD2. This CDR3 spans 16 amino acids. CDR1 and CDR2 (germline): MNHNS, SASEGT.

J is TRBJ2-3 and V is TRBV28; D call uncertain. This CDR3 spans 13 amino acids. Germline CDR1 MDHEN, CDR2 SYDVKM. Trimming stripped 4 bases from V and 0 bases from J, with 5 bases between. The CDR3 loop reads CASSWASTDTQYF. Here the CDR3 DNA reads TGTGCCAGCAGTTGGGCTAGCACAGATACGCAGTATTTT.

The chain has TRBV15 and TRBJ2-7; 11 nucleotides match TRBD2. The CDR3 has 17 residues. CDR1 and CDR2 (germline): LNHNV, YYDKDF (reference sequence). Trimming removed 4 bases from V and 3 bases from J; junction bases left unmatched: 11. CDR3 coding DNA: TGTGCCACCAGCAACAACGCGGGGACTAGCGGCCTCTACGAGCAGTACTTC. Translating it yields CATSNNAGTSGLYEQYF.

The gene calls are TRBV29-1 and TRBJ1-2; weak D call: TRBD1 (6 bases). The germline V gene encodes CDR1 SQVTM and CDR2 ANQGSEA. V was pared by 3 bases and J by 2 bases, with 7 bases between. The CDR3 extends over 12 amino acids. The DNA of the CDR3 is TGCAGCGTTGACAGGGGCAACTATGGCTACACCTTC. Its translation: CSVDRGNYGYTF.

The chain recombines TRBV9 with TRBJ2-5, with 8 bases matching TRBD2. V shed 0 bases, J shed 5 bases, and the junction held 12 bases outside the gene matches. Germline loops: CDR1 SGDLS, CDR2 YYNGEE. CDR3 size: 17 residues. The CDR3: CASSVGIGGGSGETQYF. The CDR3 DNA reads as TGTGCCAGCAGCGTAGGTATCGGCGGGGGGAGTGGGGAGACCCAGTACTTC.

The sample holds one count of this clone. The rearrangement links TRBV4-2 to TRBJ2-7; possibly TRBD2 for D (6 bases). V lost 4 bases to trimming and J lost 5 bases, with 12 bases between them. Germline V gene sequence: CDR1 LGHNA, CDR2 YNFKEQ. The CDR3 contains 13 residues. The CDR3 DNA sequence: TGTGCCAGCAGCCCGGGGGTCGGAGACGAGCAGTACTTC. Residues: CASSPGVGDEQYF.

CDR3 sequence (DNA): TGCGCCAGCAGCCGCCACCTGGGGGGCTCCTACGAGCAGTACTTC. Protein: CASSRHLGGSYEQYF. This chain links TRBV4-3 with TRBJ2-7; D might be TRBD2 (6 bases). The CDR3 runs 15 residues. The V gene's germline CDR1 is LGHNA and CDR2 YSLEER. V lost 4 bases and J 0 bases, leaving 13 bases between the germline ends.

V usage is TRBV27 and J usage is TRBJ2-7, with D tentatively TRBD1 or TRBD2 (5 bases each). The CDR3 covers 14 residues. Trimming shortened V by 1 base and J by 0 bases, and 7 bases separated the two germline ends. Per germline, CDR1 MNHEY and CDR2 SMNVEV (reference sequence). This CDR3 is CASSLWGSSYEQYF. The CDR3 DNA reads as TGTGCCAGCAGTTTATGGGGGAGCTCCTACGAGCAGTACTTC.

In its sample, this clone was seen once. The chain joins TRBV28 to TRBJ2-2; the D call may be TRBD1 or TRBD2 (5 bases each). Trimming removed 1 base at V and 5 bases at J, with 17 bases between. The CDR3 is made up of 17 amino acids. Germline loops: CDR1 MDHEN, CDR2 SYDVKM. The CDR3 loop is CASSLYRDGAPTGELFF. The CDR3 region has the DNA TGTGCCAGCAGTTTATACCGGGACGGAGCACCGACCGGGGAGCTGTTTTTT. The full variable domain, in which reference TRBV28 and TRBJ2-2 provide the parts outside the CDR3, is DVKVTQSSRYLVKRTGEKVFLECVQDMDHENMFWYRQDPGLGLRLIYFSYDVKMKEKGDIPEGYSVSREKKERFSLILESASTNQTSMYLCASSLYRDGAPTGELFFGEGSRLTVL.

The chain joins TRBV6-1 to TRBJ2-1; 7 bases match TRBD1. V dropped 3 bases and J dropped 10; count of bases not matched to a gene: 3. The CDR3 totals 12 residues. The germline V gene encodes CDR1 MNHNS and CDR2 SASEGT. CDR3 nucleotide sequence: TGTGCCAGCAGTGATTGGACAGGAGAGCAGTTCTTC. It encodes CASSDWTGEQFF.

This chain links TRBV14 with TRBJ2-5; TRBD2 matches at 11 bases. V shed 4 bases, J shed 2 bases, and the junction held 6 bases outside the gene matches. The CDR3 extends over 16 amino acids. Germline V lookup: CDR1 SGHDN, CDR2 FVKESK. As DNA, the CDR3 is TGTGCCAGCAGCCGAGCGGGACTAGCGGTACAAGAGACCCAGTACTTC. Protein: CASSRAGLAVQETQYF. Based on the CDR3 plus reference TRBV14 and TRBJ2-5, the full variable domain is EAGVTQFPSHSVIEKGQTVTLRCDPISGHDNLYWYRRVMGKEIKFLLHFVKESKQDESGMPNNRFLAERTGGTYSTLKVQPAELEDSGVYFCASSRAGLAVQETQYFGPGTRLLVL.

This clone was seen only once. The V and J genes are TRBV4-2 and TRBJ2-5, with D tentatively TRBD2 (6 bases). The CDR3 spans 14 residues. Trimming removed 0 bases at V and 5 bases at J, with 10 bases between. CDR1 is LGHNA and CDR2 is YNFKEQ in the germline V gene. The CDR3 here is CASSQDQGLETQYF. The CDR3, as DNA: TGTGCCAGCAGCCAAGATCAGGGACTCGAGACCCAGTACTTC.

CDR3 sequence reads: CASSLKTSGVNYEQYF. The CDR3 DNA reads as TGTGCCAGCAGCTTAAAGACTAGCGGAGTTAATTACGAGCAGTACTTC. The rearrangement links TRBV7-2 to TRBJ2-7; 9 positions agree with TRBD2. Germline CDR1 reads SGHTA; CDR2 reads FQGNSA. V trimming: 2 bases; J trimming: 4 bases; junction bases outside the gene matches: 9. This CDR3 has 16 residues.

This clone has ten or more counts. The V call is TRBV9, the J call TRBJ1-6; TRBD1 is a possible D gene (6 bases). Germline CDR1 and CDR2: SGDLS and YYNGEE. There are 16 residues in the CDR3. V shed 5 bases and J shed 0 bases, with 12 bases lying between them. The CDR3 loop is CASSRQESSYNSPLHF. The CDR3 DNA is TGTGCCAGCAGTCGACAGGAGAGCTCCTATAATTCACCCCTCCACTTT.

The chain uses TRBV25-1 and TRBJ2-2, with D tentatively TRBD1 (6 bases). The germline V and J ends were trimmed by 7 bases and 2 bases, with 14 bases remaining between them. The CDR3 totals 15 residues. The germline V gene has CDR1 MGHDK and CDR2 SYGVNS. The CDR3 region has the DNA TGTGCCAGCAAGGAGAACAGGGTCAACACCGGGGAGCTGTTTTTT. This translates into CASKENRVNTGELFF.

The V and J genes are TRBV10-3 and TRBJ1-1; D unresolved. The V gene's germline CDR1 is ENHRY and CDR2 SYGVKD. CDR3 size: 11 residues. The V end lost 4 bases, the J end lost 5 bases, and 5 bases lay between the germline ends. CDR3 DNA sequence: TGTGCCATCAGTGGGAGAACTGAAGCTTTCTTT. Amino acid sequence: CAISGRTEAFF.

This clone was counted between two and nine times. The J gene is TRBJ2-3, the V gene TRBV6-6; tentative D call: TRBD2 (6 bases). Germline CDR1 and CDR2: MNHNY and SVGAGI (reference sequence). This CDR3 has 13 residues. V gave up 7 bases and J gave up 6 bases, with 14 bases separating them. In DNA form, the CDR3 reads TGTGCCAGCAATGTGGGGGGAGCTGATACGCAGTATTTT. It specifies CASNVGGADTQYF.

The chain is built from TRBV28 and TRBJ2-3; weak D call: TRBD2 (6 bases). Germline values: CDR1 MDHEN, CDR2 SYDVKM. Trimming removed 2 bases at V and 4 bases at J, with 13 bases between. The CDR3 is 15 amino acids. The DNA for the CDR3 is TGTGCCAGCAGTTTAAGAGGAGGGCCGGCAGATACGCAGTATTTT. It is translated as CASSLRGGPADTQYF.

The V call is TRBV7-2, the J call TRBJ2-7; the D is unclear. The CDR3 loop spans 13 amino acids. Germline V gene lookup returns CDR1 SGHTA and CDR2 FQGNSA. V was clipped by 2 bases and J by 2 bases, with 7 bases between them. The CDR3 DNA follows: TGTGCCAGCAGCTTAAGCCTCACCTACGAGCAGTACTTC. This sequence encodes CASSLSLTYEQYF.